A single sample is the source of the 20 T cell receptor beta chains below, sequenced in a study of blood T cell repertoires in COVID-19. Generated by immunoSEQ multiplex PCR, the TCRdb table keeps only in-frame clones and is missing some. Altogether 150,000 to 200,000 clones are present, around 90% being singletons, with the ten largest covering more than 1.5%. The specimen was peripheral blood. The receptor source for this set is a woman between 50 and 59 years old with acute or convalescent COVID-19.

The CDR3 nucleotides are TGTGCCAGCAGTGCCTGGGACGGAGCAGGGGACACTGAAGCTTTCTTT. It encodes CASSAWDGAGDTEAFF. The chain uses TRBV25-1 and TRBJ1-1; weak D call: TRBD1 (6 bases). Germline CDR1 is MGHDK and CDR2 is SYGVNS. The V and J ends lost 4 bases and 3 bases respectively, with 18 bases between them. CDR3 length: 16 amino acids.

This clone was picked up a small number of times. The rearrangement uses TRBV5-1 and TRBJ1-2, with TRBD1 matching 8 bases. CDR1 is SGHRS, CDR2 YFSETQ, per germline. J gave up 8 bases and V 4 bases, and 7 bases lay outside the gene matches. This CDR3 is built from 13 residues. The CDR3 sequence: CASSPEGQEGYTF. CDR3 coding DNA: TGCGCCAGCAGCCCTGAGGGACAGGAGGGCTACACCTTC.

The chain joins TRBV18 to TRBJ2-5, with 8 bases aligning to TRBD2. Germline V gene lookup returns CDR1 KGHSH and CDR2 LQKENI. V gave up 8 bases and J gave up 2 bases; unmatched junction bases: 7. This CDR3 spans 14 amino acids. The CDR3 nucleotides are TGTGCCAGCCGGGAGGGACTGGCACAAGAGACCCAGTACTTC. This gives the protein CASREGLAQETQYF.

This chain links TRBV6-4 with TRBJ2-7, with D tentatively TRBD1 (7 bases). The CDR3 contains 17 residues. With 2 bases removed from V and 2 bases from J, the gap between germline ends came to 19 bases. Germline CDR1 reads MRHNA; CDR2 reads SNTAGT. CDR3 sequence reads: CASSDLQGRRGAYEQYF. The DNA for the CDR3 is TGTGCCAGCAGTGACCTACAGGGGCGGCGGGGTGCCTACGAGCAGTACTTC.

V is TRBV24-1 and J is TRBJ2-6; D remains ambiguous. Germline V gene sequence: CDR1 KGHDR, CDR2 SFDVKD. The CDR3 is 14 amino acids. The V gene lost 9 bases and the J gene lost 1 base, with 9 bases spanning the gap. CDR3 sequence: CATGDPSGANVLTF. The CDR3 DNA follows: TGTGCCACCGGAGACCCATCTGGGGCCAACGTCCTGACTTTC.

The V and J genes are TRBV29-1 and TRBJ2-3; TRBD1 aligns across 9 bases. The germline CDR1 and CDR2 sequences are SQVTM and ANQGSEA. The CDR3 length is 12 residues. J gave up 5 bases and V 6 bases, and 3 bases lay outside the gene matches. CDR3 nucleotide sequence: TGCAGCGTGGGACAGGGAGGAGATACGCAGTATTTT. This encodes CSVGQGGDTQYF.

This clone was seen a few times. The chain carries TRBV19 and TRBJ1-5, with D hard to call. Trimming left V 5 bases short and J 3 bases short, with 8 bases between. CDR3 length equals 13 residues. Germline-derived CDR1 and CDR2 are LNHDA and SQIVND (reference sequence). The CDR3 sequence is CASSLGLNQPQHF. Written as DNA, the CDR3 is TGTGCCAGTAGTTTGGGCCTCAATCAGCCCCAGCATTTT.

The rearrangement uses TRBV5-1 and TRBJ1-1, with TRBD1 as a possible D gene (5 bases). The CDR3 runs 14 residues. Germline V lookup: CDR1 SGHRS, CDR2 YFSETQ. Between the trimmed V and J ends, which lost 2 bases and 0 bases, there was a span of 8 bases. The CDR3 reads CASSFDSMNTEAFF. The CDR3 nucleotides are TGCGCCAGCAGCTTTGACAGCATGAACACTGAAGCTTTCTTT. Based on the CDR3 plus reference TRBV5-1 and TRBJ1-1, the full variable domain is KAGVTQTPRYLIKTRGQQVTLSCSPISGHRSVSWYQQTPGQGLQFLFEYFSETQRNKGNFPGRFSGRQFSNSRSEMNVSTLELGDSALYLCASSFDSMNTEAFFGQGTRLTVV.

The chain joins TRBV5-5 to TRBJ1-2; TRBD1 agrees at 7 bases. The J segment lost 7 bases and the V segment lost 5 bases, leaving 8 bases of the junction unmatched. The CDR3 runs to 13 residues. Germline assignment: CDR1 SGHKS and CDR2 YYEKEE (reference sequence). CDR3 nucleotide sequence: TGTGCCAGCAGATATAGGACAGGCCTTGGCTACACCTTC. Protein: CASRYRTGLGYTF.

CDR3 coding DNA: TGTGCCTGGGGGGAGGGGTGGAATTCACCCCTCCACTTT. It codes for CAWGEGWNSPLHF. This chain links TRBV30 with TRBJ1-6; tentative D call: TRBD1 (5 bases). The CDR3 extends over 13 amino acids. Germline CDR1 is GTSNPN and CDR2 is SVGIG (reference sequence). Trimming removed 5 bases at V and 7 bases at J, with 12 bases between.

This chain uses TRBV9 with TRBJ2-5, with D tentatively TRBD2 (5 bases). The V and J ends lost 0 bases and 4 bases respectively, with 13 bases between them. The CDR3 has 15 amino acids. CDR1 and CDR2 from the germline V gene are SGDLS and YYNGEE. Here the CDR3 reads CASSVGVRRGETQYF. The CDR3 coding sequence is TGTGCCAGCAGCGTAGGGGTCCGTCGGGGAGAGACCCAGTACTTC.

The CDR3 DNA follows: TGTGCCATCAGTGGTCGGACAGGGGACACCGGGGAGCTGTTTTTT. Its protein product is CAISGRTGDTGELFF. The chain employs TRBV10-3 and TRBJ2-2; 9 nucleotides agree with TRBD1. Germline V lookup: CDR1 ENHRY, CDR2 SYGVKD. The length of the CDR3 is 15 residues. V gave up 4 bases and J gave up 3 bases; unmatched junction bases: 3.

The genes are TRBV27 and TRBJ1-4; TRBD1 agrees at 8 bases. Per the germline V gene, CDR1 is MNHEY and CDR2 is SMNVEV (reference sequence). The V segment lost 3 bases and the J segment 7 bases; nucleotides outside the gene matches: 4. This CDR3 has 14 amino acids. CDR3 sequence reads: CASSFQGAGEKLFF. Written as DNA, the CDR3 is TGTGCCAGCAGTTTTCAGGGGGCCGGTGAAAAACTGTTTTTT.

CDR3 region: CASSYSRQAGHQPQHF. CDR3 nucleotide sequence: TGTGCCAGCAGTTACTCGAGACAGGCAGGGCATCAGCCCCAGCATTTT. The chain combines TRBV6-5 with TRBJ1-5; possibly TRBD1 for D (6 bases). V lost 0 bases, J lost 5 bases, and 14 bases lay in between. CDR3 length: 16 residues. In germline, CDR1 is MNHEY, CDR2 SVGAGI.

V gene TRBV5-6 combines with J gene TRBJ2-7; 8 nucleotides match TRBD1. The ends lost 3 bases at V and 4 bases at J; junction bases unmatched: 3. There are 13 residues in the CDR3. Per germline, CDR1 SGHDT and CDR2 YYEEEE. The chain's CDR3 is CASSWGQEYEQYF. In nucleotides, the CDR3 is TGTGCCAGCAGCTGGGGACAGGAGTACGAGCAGTACTTC. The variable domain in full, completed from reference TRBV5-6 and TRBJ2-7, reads DAGVTQSPTHLIKTRGQQVTLRCSPKSGHDTVSWYQQALGQGPQFIFQYYEEEERQRGNFPDRFSGHQFPNYSSELNVNALLLGDSALYLCASSWGQEYEQYFGPGTRLTVT.

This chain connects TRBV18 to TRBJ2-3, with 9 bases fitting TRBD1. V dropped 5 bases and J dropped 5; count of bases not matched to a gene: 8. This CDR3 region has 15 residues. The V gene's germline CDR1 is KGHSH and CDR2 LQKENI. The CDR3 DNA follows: TGTGCCAGCTCAAAGCCGGGACAGGGAGGAGATACGCAGTATTTT. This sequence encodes CASSKPGQGGDTQYF.

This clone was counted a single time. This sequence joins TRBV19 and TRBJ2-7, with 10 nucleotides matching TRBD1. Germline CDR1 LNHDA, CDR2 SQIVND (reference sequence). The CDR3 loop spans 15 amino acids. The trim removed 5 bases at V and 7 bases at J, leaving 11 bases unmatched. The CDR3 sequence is CASSPGTGASWEQYF. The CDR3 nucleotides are TGTGCCAGTAGTCCCGGGACAGGGGCTTCCTGGGAGCAGTACTTC.

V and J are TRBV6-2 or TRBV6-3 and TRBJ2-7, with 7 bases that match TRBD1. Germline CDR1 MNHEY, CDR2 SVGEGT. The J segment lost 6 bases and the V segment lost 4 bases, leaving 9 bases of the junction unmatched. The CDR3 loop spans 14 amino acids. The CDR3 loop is CASSLLTQGFEQYF. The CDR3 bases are TGTGCCAGCAGTTTATTAACACAGGGGTTCGAGCAGTACTTC.

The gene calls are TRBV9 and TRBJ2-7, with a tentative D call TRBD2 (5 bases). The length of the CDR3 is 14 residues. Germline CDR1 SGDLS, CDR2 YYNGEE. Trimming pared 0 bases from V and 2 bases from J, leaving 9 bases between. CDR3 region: CASSVDWGAYEQYF. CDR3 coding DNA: TGTGCCAGCAGCGTAGATTGGGGAGCCTACGAGCAGTACTTC. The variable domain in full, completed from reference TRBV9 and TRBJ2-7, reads DSGVTQTPKHLITATGQRVTLRCSPRSGDLSVYWYQQSLDQGLQFLIQYYNGEERAKGNILERFSAQQFPDLHSELNLSSLELGDSALYFCASSVDWGAYEQYFGPGTRLTVT.

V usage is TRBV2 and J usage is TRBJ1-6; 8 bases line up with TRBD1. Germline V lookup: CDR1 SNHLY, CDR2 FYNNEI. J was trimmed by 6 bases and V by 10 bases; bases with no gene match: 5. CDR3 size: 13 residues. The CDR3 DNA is TGTGCCATCAGCAGGGGGCTTAATTCACCCCTCCACTTT. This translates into CAISRGLNSPLHF. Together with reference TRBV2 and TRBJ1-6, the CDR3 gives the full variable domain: EPEVTQTPSHQVTQMGQEVILRCVPISNHLYFYWYRQILGQKVEFLVSFYNNEISEKSEIFDDQFSVERPDGSNFTLKIRSTKLEDSAMYFCAISRGLNSPLHFGNGTRLTVT.